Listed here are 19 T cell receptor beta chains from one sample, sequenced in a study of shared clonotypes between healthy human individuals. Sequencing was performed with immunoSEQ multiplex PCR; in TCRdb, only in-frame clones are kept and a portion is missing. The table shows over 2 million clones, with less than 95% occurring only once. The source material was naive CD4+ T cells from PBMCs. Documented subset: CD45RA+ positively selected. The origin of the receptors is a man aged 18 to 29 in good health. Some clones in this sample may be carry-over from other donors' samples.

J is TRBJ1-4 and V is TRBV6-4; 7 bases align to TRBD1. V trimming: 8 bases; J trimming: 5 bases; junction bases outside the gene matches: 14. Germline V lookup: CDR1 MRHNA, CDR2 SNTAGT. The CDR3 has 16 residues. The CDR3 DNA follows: TGTGCCAGCCCGCCCCTGACAGGGCGCGACAATGAAAAACTGTTTTTT. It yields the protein CASPPLTGRDNEKLFF.

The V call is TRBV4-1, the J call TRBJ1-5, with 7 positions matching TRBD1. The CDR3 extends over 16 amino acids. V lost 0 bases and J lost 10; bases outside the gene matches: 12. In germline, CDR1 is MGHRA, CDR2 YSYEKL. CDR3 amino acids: CASSQDYPSTGPPQHF. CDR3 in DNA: TGCGCCAGCAGCCAAGATTACCCCTCGACAGGGCCTCCCCAGCATTTT.

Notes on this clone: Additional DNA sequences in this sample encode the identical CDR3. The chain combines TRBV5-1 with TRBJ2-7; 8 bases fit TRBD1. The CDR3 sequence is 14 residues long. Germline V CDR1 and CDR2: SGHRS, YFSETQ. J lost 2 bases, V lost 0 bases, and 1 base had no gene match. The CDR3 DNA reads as TGCGCCAGCAGCTTGGGGGACAGGACCTACGAGCAGTACTTC. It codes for CASSLGDRTYEQYF.

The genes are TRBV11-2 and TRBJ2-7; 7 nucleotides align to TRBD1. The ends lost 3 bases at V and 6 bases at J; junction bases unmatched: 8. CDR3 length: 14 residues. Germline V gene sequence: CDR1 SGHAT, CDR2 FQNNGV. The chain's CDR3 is CASSLGLTGTEQYF. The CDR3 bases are TGTGCCAGCAGCTTGGGCCTGACAGGGACCGAGCAGTACTTC.

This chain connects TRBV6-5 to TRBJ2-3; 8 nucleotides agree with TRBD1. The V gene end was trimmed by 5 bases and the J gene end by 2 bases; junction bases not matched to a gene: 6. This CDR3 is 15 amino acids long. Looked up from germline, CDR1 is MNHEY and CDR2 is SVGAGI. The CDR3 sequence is CASSVQGQVTDTQYF. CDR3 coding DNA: TGTGCCAGCAGTGTCCAGGGACAGGTCACAGATACGCAGTATTTT.

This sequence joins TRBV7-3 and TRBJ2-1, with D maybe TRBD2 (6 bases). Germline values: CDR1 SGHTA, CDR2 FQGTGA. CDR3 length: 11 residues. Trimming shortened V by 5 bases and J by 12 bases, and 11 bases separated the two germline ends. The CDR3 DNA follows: TGTGCCAGCAGCCCCTCGGGAGTGCAGTTCTTC. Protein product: CASSPSGVQFF.

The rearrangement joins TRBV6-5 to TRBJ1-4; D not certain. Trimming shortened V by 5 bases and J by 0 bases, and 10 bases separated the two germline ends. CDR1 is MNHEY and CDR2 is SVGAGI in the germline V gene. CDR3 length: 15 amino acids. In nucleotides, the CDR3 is TGTGCCAGCAGTGCAAAGAGAACAACTAATGAAAAACTGTTTTTT. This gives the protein CASSAKRTTNEKLFF.

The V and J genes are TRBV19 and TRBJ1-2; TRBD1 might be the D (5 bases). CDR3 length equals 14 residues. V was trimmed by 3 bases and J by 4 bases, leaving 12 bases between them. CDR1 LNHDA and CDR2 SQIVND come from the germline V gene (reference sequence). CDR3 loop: CASSIRDSTYGYTF. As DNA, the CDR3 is TGTGCCAGTAGTATTAGAGACAGCACCTATGGCTACACCTTC. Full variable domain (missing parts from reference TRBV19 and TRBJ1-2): DGGITQSPKYLFRKEGQNVTLSCEQNLNHDAMYWYRQDPGQGLRLIYYSQIVNDFQKGDIAEGYSVSREKKESFPLTVTSAQKNPTAFYLCASSIRDSTYGYTFGSGTRLTVV.

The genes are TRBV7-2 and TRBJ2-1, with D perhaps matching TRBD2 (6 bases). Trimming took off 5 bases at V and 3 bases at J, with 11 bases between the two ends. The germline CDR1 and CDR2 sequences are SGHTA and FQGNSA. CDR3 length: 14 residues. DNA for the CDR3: TGTGCCAGCAGCCCACCGGGAGTCTACAATGAGCAGTTCTTC. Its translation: CASSPPGVYNEQFF.

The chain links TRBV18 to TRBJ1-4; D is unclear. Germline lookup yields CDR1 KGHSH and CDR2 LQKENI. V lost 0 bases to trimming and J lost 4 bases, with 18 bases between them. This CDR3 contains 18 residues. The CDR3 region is CASSPPRQPSTDNEKLFF. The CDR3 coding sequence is TGTGCCAGCTCACCACCGCGGCAGCCATCCACAGATAATGAAAAACTGTTTTTT.

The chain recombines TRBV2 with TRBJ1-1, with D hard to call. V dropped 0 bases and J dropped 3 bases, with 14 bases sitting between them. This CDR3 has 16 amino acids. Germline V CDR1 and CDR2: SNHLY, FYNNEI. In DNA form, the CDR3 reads TGTGCCAGCAGTGAAGCGCTTAGGGCAGCTTACACTGAAGCTTTCTTT. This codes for CASSEALRAAYTEAFF.

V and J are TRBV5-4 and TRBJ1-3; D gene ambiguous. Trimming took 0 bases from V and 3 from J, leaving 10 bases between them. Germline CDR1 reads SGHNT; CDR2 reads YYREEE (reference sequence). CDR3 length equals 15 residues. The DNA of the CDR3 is TGTGCCAGCAGCTTGGCCGAGGGAGGTGGAAACACCATATATTTT. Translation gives CASSLAEGGGNTIYF.

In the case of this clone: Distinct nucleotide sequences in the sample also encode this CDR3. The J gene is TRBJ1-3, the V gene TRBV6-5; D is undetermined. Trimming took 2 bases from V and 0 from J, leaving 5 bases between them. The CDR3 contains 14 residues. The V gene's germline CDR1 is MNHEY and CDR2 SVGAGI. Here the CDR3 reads CASSYGSSGNTIYF. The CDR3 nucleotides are TGTGCCAGCAGTTACGGGTCCTCTGGAAACACCATATATTTT.

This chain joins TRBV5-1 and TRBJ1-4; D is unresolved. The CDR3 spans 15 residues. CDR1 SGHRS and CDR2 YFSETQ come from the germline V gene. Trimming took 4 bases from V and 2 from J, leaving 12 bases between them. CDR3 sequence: CASSQDGSTNEKLFF. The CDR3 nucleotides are TGCGCCAGCAGCCAGGATGGTAGCACTAATGAAAAACTGTTTTTT. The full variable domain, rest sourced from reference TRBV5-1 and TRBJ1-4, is KAGVTQTPRYLIKTRGQQVTLSCSPISGHRSVSWYQQTPGQGLQFLFEYFSETQRNKGNFPGRFSGRQFSNSRSEMNVSTLELGDSALYLCASSQDGSTNEKLFFGSGTQLSVL.

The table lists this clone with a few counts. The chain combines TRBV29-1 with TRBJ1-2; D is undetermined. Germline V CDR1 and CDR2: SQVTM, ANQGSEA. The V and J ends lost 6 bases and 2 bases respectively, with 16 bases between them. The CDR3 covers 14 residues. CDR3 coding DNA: TGCAGCGTGGCTGGACGTCTAAGGAACTATGGCTACACCTTC. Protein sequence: CSVAGRLRNYGYTF.

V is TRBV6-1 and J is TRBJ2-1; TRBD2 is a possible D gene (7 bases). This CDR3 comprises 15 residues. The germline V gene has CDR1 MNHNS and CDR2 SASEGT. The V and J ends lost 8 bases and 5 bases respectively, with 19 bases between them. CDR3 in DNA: TGTGCCAGCGGAGGGGGGCTAGCGGTAGACAATGAGCAGTTCTTC. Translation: CASGGGLAVDNEQFF.

CDR3 coding DNA: TGTGCCAGCGTCCCAGGGGCGCCGAGGGCCACTGAAGCTTTCTTT. Translated: CASVPGAPRATEAFF. The chain couples TRBV28 to TRBJ1-1; possible D gene TRBD1, 6 bases. V gave up 8 bases and J gave up 4 bases, with 20 bases separating them. CDR1 is MDHEN and CDR2 is SYDVKM in the germline V gene. This CDR3 spans 15 amino acids.

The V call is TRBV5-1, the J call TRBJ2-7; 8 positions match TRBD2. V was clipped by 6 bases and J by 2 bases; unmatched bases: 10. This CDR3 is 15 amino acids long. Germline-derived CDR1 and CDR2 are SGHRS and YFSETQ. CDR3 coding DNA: TGCGCCAGCACTCCTGTCAGCGGGAGCGCCTACGAGCAGTACTTC. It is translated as CASTPVSGSAYEQYF.

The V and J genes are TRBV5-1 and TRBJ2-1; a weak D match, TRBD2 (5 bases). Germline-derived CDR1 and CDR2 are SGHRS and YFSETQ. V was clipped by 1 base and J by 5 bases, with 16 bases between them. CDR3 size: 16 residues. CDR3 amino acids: CASSLLVASGDNEQFF. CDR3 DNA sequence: TGCGCCAGCAGCTTGTTGGTAGCCAGCGGAGACAATGAGCAGTTCTTC.